The source of this T cell receptor beta chain is a study of blood T cell repertoires in COVID-19. Background on the study: Italy, Spain and the United States were the sources of the convalescent and acute COVID-19 samples. PBMCs, B-cell-depleted T cells, or T cells were the source of the cDNA or gDNA that made up the material.

Source study methods: By means of reference gene primer amplification, nucleated cell counts were estimated. Repertoires were generated with immunoSEQ multiplex PCR, while TCRdb's copy carries only in-frame clones and drops some. V and J calls and clone size are copied from that table; D and trimming were computed from the DNA. The sample includes roughly 240,000 clones, 75% to 85% of them seen just once. Sample: peripheral blood. The receptor's source is a woman between 65 and 79 years old with acute or convalescent COVID-19.

For the CDR3, the DNA is TGCAGCGTTGAAGATCGCAGGGGGCTACACTATGGCTACACCTTC. Its translation is CSVEDRRGLHYGYTF. This chain links TRBV29-1 with TRBJ1-2; 8 bases match TRBD1. The germline CDR1 and CDR2 sequences are SQVTM and ANQGSEA. J lost 3 bases, V lost 0 bases, and 6 bases had no gene match. The CDR3 length is 15 residues. The full variable domain, in which reference TRBV29-1 and TRBJ1-2 provide the parts outside the CDR3, is SAVISQKPSRDICQRGTSLTIQCQVDSQVTMMFWYRQQPGQSLTLIATANQGSEATYESGFVIDKFPISRPNLTFSTLTVSNMSPEDSSIYLCSVEDRRGLHYGYTFGSGTRLTVV.